This T cell receptor (beta chain) was found in a study of siplizumab effects on memory and regulatory T cells. About this clone itself: The antigen is undetermined.

Sequencing of each sample assayed around 10^5 TCR templates. Method: immunoSEQ multiplex PCR; TCRdb's copy keeps in-frame clones and lacks some. Of tens of thousands of clones listed, over 95% are singletons. Study-wide findings and caveats: Unstimulated subsets contained matches for only a minor fraction of alloreactive clones.

The CDR3 spans 14 residues. Germline V lookup: CDR1 SGHTA, CDR2 FQGNSA. The V gene end was trimmed by 1 base and the J gene end by 4 bases; junction bases not matched to a gene: 3. The TCR sequence derives from a human donor in good health. Sequencing used naive CD4+ T cells sorted from blood. This rearrangement joins TRBV7-2 to TRBJ1-2, with 7 bases that match TRBD1. The CDR3 is CASSLGRTGYGYTF. For the CDR3, the DNA is TGTGCCAGCAGCTTAGGGAGGACAGGCTATGGCTACACCTTC.